This paragraph reports one T cell receptor (beta chain). No antigen is known for it. Only in-frame clones appear in the TCRdb table, and some are missing; sequencing was by immunoSEQ multiplex PCR. The sample carries fewer than 35,000 clones, 74% recorded once. These data come from a study of vaccination effects on CD4 cells after COVID-19. Subsequent to roughly 9 days of culture, CD4+ T cells were isolated. Participants were given two doses of BNT162b2 or mRNA-1273 vaccine. The ends lost 4 bases at V and 8 bases at J; junction bases unmatched: 11. This CDR3 has 15 amino acids. Germline CDR1 is SGHRS and CDR2 is YFSETQ.

The sequence was collected from a human donor who received a COVID-19 vaccine. This sequence joins TRBV5-1 and TRBJ2-3; TRBD2 agrees at 9 bases. This sample comprised CD4+ T cells from PBMCs cultured without peptide, obtained after COVID-19 vaccination. This chain's CDR3 is CASSVTSGPQGTQYF. In DNA form, the CDR3 reads TGCGCCAGCAGCGTGACTAGCGGTCCACAGGGTACGCAGTATTTT. Looking up the rest from reference TRBV5-1 and TRBJ2-3 gives the full variable domain: KAGVTQTPRYLIKTRGQQVTLSCSPISGHRSVSWYQQTPGQGLQFLFEYFSETQRNKGNFPGRFSGRQFSNSRSEMNVSTLELGDSALYLCASSVTSGPQGTQYFGPGTRLTVL.